These T cell receptor beta chains were read from a single sample in a study of blood T cell repertoires in COVID-19. Here immunoSEQ multiplex PCR was the method, and the copy in TCRdb shows in-frame clones only, minus some. The sample lists nearly 55,000 clones; about 89% were seen once. The material sequenced was peripheral blood. The receptors here all came from a woman in her sixties with active or convalescent COVID-19. Each CDR3 is given with its conserved first and last residue. Fields, in order: D gene, V gene, clone size, J gene, CDR3 DNA, CDR3 protein. D genes are given only for firm matches. The size field is filled for only some rows; it gives once, few, many or a size class.

TRBD1	TRBV28	-	TRBJ1-2	TGTGCCACCCGCAGCACAGGGGTTGGGTATGGCTACACCTTC	CATRSTGVGYGYTF
TRBD1	TRBV4-3	-	TRBJ1-1	TGCGCCAGCAGCCTCCGGACAGGGAGGTTCGACACTGAAGCTTTCTTT	CASSLRTGRFDTEAFF
-	TRBV2	few	TRBJ1-1	TGTGCCAGCAGCCCCTTACTGGGCGATAACACTGAAGCTTTCTTT	CASSPLLGDNTEAFF
-	TRBV11-3	-	TRBJ2-1	TGTGCCAGCAGCTTCAGGTCCGGGGACAATGAGCAGTTCTTC	CASSFRSGDNEQFF
TRBD1	TRBV6-5	-	TRBJ1-2	TGTGCCAGCAGCGTAGACAGGGTACCTTATGGCTACACCTTC	CASSVDRVPYGYTF
-	TRBV7-9	-	TRBJ2-5	TGTGCCAGCAAACGAACAGGGTTGGGGGAGACCCAGTACTTC	CASKRTGLGETQYF
TRBD1	TRBV18	-	TRBJ1-2	TGTGCCAGCTCACCAGGGGACAGGGGCTATGGCTACACCTTC	CASSPGDRGYGYTF
TRBD1	TRBV9	once	TRBJ2-3	TGTGCCAGCAGCGAAAGGGGGCGAGGCACAGATACGCAGTATTTT	CASSERGRGTDTQYF
-	TRBV4-2	-	TRBJ2-3	TGTGCCAGCAGCCAAGCTAGCGCTTCGCGAGATACGCAGTATTTT	CASSQASASRDTQYF
-	TRBV24-1	-	TRBJ1-3	TGTGCCACCAGTGCTTCGACACTTGGAAACACCATATATTTT	CATSASTLGNTIYF
-	TRBV30	-	TRBJ1-4	TGTGCCTGGAGTGTACTTGGTACGGCTAATGAAAAACTGTTTTTT	CAWSVLGTANEKLFF
TRBD2	TRBV19	-	TRBJ2-1	TGTGCCAGTAGTATAGAACTGGCTAGCGGCTCCTACAATGAGCAGTTCTTC	CASSIELASGSYNEQFF
TRBD2	TRBV7-2	-	TRBJ2-1	TGTGCCAGCAGCCCGGGACTAGCGGGGAAGAATGAGCAGTTCTTC	CASSPGLAGKNEQFF
-	TRBV27	-	TRBJ1-5	TGTGCCAGCAGGAACAGGTTCAATCAGCCCCAGCATTTT	CASRNRFNQPQHF
TRBD2	TRBV5-1	-	TRBJ2-1	TGCGCCAGCAGCTTGGGTGTTAGCGGGGGCTACAATGAGCAGTTCTTC	CASSLGVSGGYNEQFF
-	TRBV28	-	TRBJ2-3	TGTGCCAGCAGTTTATGGGCCAGGGGCACAGATACGCAGTATTTT	CASSLWARGTDTQYF
TRBD1	TRBV7-3	-	TRBJ2-3	TGTGCCAGCAGCATCGGACAGGGGGTCGATACGCAGTATTTT	CASSIGQGVDTQYF
-	TRBV10-1	-	TRBJ1-1	TGCGCCAGCAGTGAGTCGCGTGCGAACACTGAAGCTTTCTTT	CASSESRANTEAFF
-	TRBV11-3	-	TRBJ2-3	TGTGCCAGCAGCGCACAGGGACCTACAGATACGCAGTATTTT	CASSAQGPTDTQYF
-	TRBV28	-	TRBJ1-3	TGTGCCAGCACCCTTCCGGGAGGGAATGGAAACACCATATATTTT	CASTLPGGNGNTIYF
-	TRBV5-5	-	TRBJ1-2	TGTGCCAGCAGCCTGAGGGCGGACCCCGAAGTCTATGGCTACACCTTC	CASSLRADPEVYGYTF
TRBD2	TRBV6-5	-	TRBJ2-5	TGTGCCAGCCTAGCGGGGGGGCCAGGAAAGACCCAGTACTTC	CASLAGGPGKTQYF
TRBD1	TRBV3-1/TRBV3-2	-	TRBJ2-2	TGTGCCAGCAGCCAAGGTTTACCGGGACAGGGTTTCGGGGAGCTGTTTTTT	CASSQGLPGQGFGELFF
TRBD2	TRBV9	-	TRBJ2-1	TGTGCCAGCAGCAAAGGCCGGGAGGCCTACAATGAGCAGTTCTTC	CASSKGREAYNEQFF
-	TRBV5-1	-	TRBJ2-1	TGCGCCAGCAGCTTGTTACTCAGCCTGGAGGTGTCCTACAATGAGCAGTTCTTC	CASSLLLSLEVSYNEQFF